This T cell receptor (beta chain) was identified in a study of shared clonotypes between healthy human individuals. Notes on the study in general: Only blood was sampled, and tissue TCR repertoires likely differ from blood ones. Genetic and exposure-history diversity was limited by the few donors. Shared clonotypes across all four donors exceeded non-shared ones in generation probability.

Trimming cost V 0 bases and J 1 base; bases outside gene matches: 5. The CDR3 loop spans 16 amino acids. Germline V gives CDR1 SGHNT, CDR2 YYREEE (reference sequence). In regard to this clone: Its specificity is not known.

Replicate PCRs from sorted subsets contained around 200 ng DNA, which is roughly 30,000 T cell genomes. Only in-frame clones appear in the TCRdb table, and some are missing; sequencing was by immunoSEQ multiplex PCR. The table includes roughly 2 million clones, nearly 97% detected once. The chain is built from TRBV5-4 and TRBJ2-5; 8 positions match TRBD2. Specimen: naive CD4+ T cells sorted from blood. The subset: CD45RA+ positively selected. The TCR was taken from a young man in good health. The CDR3 DNA follows: TGTGCCAGCAGCTTGGCCGGGCGGGGGGCCCAAGAGACCCAGTACTTC. Translated, it gives CASSLAGRGAQETQYF.